A selection of T cell receptor beta chains follows, all from one sample in a study of cytomegalovirus exposure and HLA in healthy donors. The method was immunoSEQ multiplex PCR; TCRdb's version includes in-frame clones alone and lacks a portion of them. This repertoire comprises about 160,000 clones; its ten largest clones make up around 1.4%. The sequencing input was PBMCs. Source of these receptors: a woman in her fifties or sixties in good health and CMV-seronegative. The CDR3 runs from the conserved cysteine through the conserved F or W. The D gene is left open where the match is weak.

J gene: TRBJ2-5
V gene: TRBV29-1
CDR3 length: 15
D gene: TRBD1
CDR3 DNA: TGCAGCGTTGAACGGCAGGGGGCGAATTTGGAGACCCAGTACTTC
CDR3 protein: CSVERQGANLETQYF

J gene: TRBJ1-6
V gene: TRBV9
CDR3 length: 16
D gene: TRBD1
CDR3 DNA: TGTGCCAGCAGCGTAGAAGCAGGGGGCTTAGGTTCACCCCTCCACTTT
CDR3 protein: CASSVEAGGLGSPLHF

J gene: TRBJ2-1
V gene: TRBV7-3
CDR3 length: 14
D gene: TRBD1
CDR3 DNA: TGTGCCAGCAGCCTATCCGACAGGGGCAATGAGCAGTTCTTC
CDR3 protein: CASSLSDRGNEQFF

J gene: TRBJ1-5
V gene: TRBV6-6
CDR3 length: 12
D gene: NA
CDR3 DNA: TGTGCCAGCAGCCCGAGGAATCAGCCCCAGCATTTT
CDR3 protein: CASSPRNQPQHF

J gene: TRBJ1-2
V gene: TRBV5-1
CDR3 length: 15
D gene: TRBD1
CDR3 DNA: TGCGCCAGCAGCGTAACCGGGACAGGGGGCGATGGCTACACCTTC
CDR3 protein: CASSVTGTGGDGYTF

J gene: TRBJ1-2
V gene: TRBV2
CDR3 length: 15
D gene: NA
CDR3 DNA: TGTGCCAGCAGTAGGGGCCAGGGAGGCCTCTATGGCTACACCTTC
CDR3 protein: CASSRGQGGLYGYTF

J gene: TRBJ1-2
V gene: TRBV9
CDR3 length: 12
D gene: TRBD1
CDR3 DNA: TGTGCCAGCAGGGACAGGGGCTATGGCTACACCTTC
CDR3 protein: CASRDRGYGYTF

J gene: TRBJ2-5
V gene: TRBV7-3
CDR3 length: 18
D gene: TRBD2
CDR3 DNA: TGTGCCAGCAGCCGACAGGGTAACAGCGGGAGGTCATGGGAGACCCAGTACTTC
CDR3 protein: CASSRQGNSGRSWETQYF

J gene: TRBJ1-2
V gene: TRBV7-2
CDR3 length: 14
D gene: NA
CDR3 DNA: TGTGCCAGCAGCTTAGGACAGCCCGTCTATGGCTACACCTTC
CDR3 protein: CASSLGQPVYGYTF

J gene: TRBJ2-7
V gene: TRBV5-1
CDR3 length: 17
D gene: TRBD1
CDR3 DNA: TGCGCCAGCAACCCGGGACAGGGGGCAGTGCCCTTTTACGAGCAGTACTTC
CDR3 protein: CASNPGQGAVPFYEQYF

J gene: TRBJ2-1
V gene: TRBV7-9
CDR3 length: 15
D gene: NA
CDR3 DNA: TGTGCCAGCAGCTTAACCAGGGCCAAAAGGAATGAGCAGTTCTTC
CDR3 protein: CASSLTRAKRNEQFF

J gene: TRBJ2-1
V gene: TRBV10-3
CDR3 length: 13
D gene: NA
CDR3 DNA: TGTGCCATCAGTACGGGAGCAGGCGATGAGCAGTTCTTC
CDR3 protein: CAISTGAGDEQFF

J gene: TRBJ2-1
V gene: TRBV7-7
CDR3 length: 18
D gene: TRBD2
CDR3 DNA: TGTGCCAGCAGCCCAAGACTAGCGGGAGGACGATTTTACAATGAGCAGTTCTTC
CDR3 protein: CASSPRLAGGRFYNEQFF

J gene: TRBJ1-1
V gene: TRBV6-5
CDR3 length: 16
D gene: NA
CDR3 DNA: TGTGCCAGCAGTTCTGATACCCAAGGAGTCGGCACTGAAGCTTTCTTT
CDR3 protein: CASSSDTQGVGTEAFF

J gene: TRBJ2-7
V gene: TRBV7-9
CDR3 length: 13
D gene: NA
CDR3 DNA: TGTGCCAGCAGTTCCGGACAGTCCGGCGAGCAGTACTTC
CDR3 protein: CASSSGQSGEQYF

J gene: TRBJ2-5
V gene: TRBV5-6
CDR3 length: 16
D gene: TRBD2
CDR3 DNA: TGTGCCAGCAGCCTGCCCGTAGCGGGAGGTTCTGAGACCCAGTACTTC
CDR3 protein: CASSLPVAGGSETQYF

J gene: TRBJ2-5
V gene: TRBV27
CDR3 length: 15
D gene: TRBD1
CDR3 DNA: TGTGCCAGCAGTCCGACTCGACAGGGGGGCGAGACCCAGTACTTC
CDR3 protein: CASSPTRQGGETQYF

J gene: TRBJ2-3
V gene: TRBV27
CDR3 length: 15
D gene: TRBD1
CDR3 DNA: TGTGCCAGCAGTTTATCTGGCAGGGGGCCAGATACGCAGTATTTT
CDR3 protein: CASSLSGRGPDTQYF

J gene: TRBJ2-1
V gene: TRBV11-2
CDR3 length: 14
D gene: TRBD2
CDR3 DNA: TGTGCCAGCAGCTTAGATCGAGTTCTAGCGGTGCAGTTCTTC
CDR3 protein: CASSLDRVLAVQFF

J gene: TRBJ2-3
V gene: TRBV7-3
CDR3 length: 16
D gene: TRBD1
CDR3 DNA: TGTGCCAGCAGCCCCGGACAGGGAACGTTTGTAGATACGCAGTATTTT
CDR3 protein: CASSPGQGTFVDTQYF

J gene: TRBJ2-7
V gene: TRBV7-8
CDR3 length: 18
D gene: TRBD2
CDR3 DNA: TGTGCCAGCAGCCACCCGACTAGCGGGGGTCGTTCAATTTTCGAGCAGTACTTC
CDR3 protein: CASSHPTSGGRSIFEQYF

J gene: TRBJ1-3
V gene: TRBV9
CDR3 length: 14
D gene: NA
CDR3 DNA: TGTGCCAGCAGCCTGGGGAGGGCTGGAAACACCATATATTTT
CDR3 protein: CASSLGRAGNTIYF

J gene: TRBJ2-1
V gene: TRBV5-1
CDR3 length: 13
D gene: NA
CDR3 DNA: TGCGCCAGCAGCCTGGCAGACTACAATGAGCAGTTCTTC
CDR3 protein: CASSLADYNEQFF

J gene: TRBJ1-5
V gene: TRBV9
CDR3 length: 19
D gene: NA
CDR3 DNA: TGTGCCAGCATGTGCCGACTGACGGCCCCGGATGATAGCAATCAGCCCCAGCATTTT
CDR3 protein: CASMCRLTAPDDSNQPQHF

J gene: TRBJ1-5
V gene: TRBV12-5
CDR3 length: 14
D gene: NA
CDR3 DNA: TGTGCTAGTGCGGACAGAATTAGCAATCAGCCCCAGCATTTT
CDR3 protein: CASADRISNQPQHF

J gene: TRBJ1-1
V gene: TRBV2
CDR3 length: 13
D gene: NA
CDR3 DNA: TGTGCCAGCAGTGTATTCGAACAGACTGAAGCTTTCTTT
CDR3 protein: CASSVFEQTEAFF

J gene: TRBJ1-1
V gene: TRBV11-3
CDR3 length: 13
D gene: NA
CDR3 DNA: TGTGCCAGCAGCTCGAGGATCGGGACTGAAGCTTTCTTT
CDR3 protein: CASSSRIGTEAFF

J gene: TRBJ2-6
V gene: TRBV19
CDR3 length: 15
D gene: NA
CDR3 DNA: TGTGCCAGTAGTATAGTGAGGCCTGGGGCCAACGTCCTGACTTTC
CDR3 protein: CASSIVRPGANVLTF

J gene: TRBJ2-1
V gene: TRBV7-9
CDR3 length: 17
D gene: NA
CDR3 DNA: TGTGCCAGCAGCCCCCCCGGGACTTCCGTAGCCTACAATGAGCAGTTCTTC
CDR3 protein: CASSPPGTSVAYNEQFF